This is a list of T cell receptor beta chains from one sample in a study of T-cell memory formation after mild COVID-19. MiXCR, applied by TCRdb to the 5' RACE reads, yields one record per CDR3 protein. The repertoire holds hundreds of thousands of distinct CDR3 sequences, with around 27% as singletons. The sample consisted of PBMCs or a T cell subset sorted from them (not recorded which). These TCRs come from an adult woman who had mild COVID-19 (a few samples of this study predate the infection). Cell type and time point are not known. The CDR3 runs from the conserved cysteine through the conserved F or W. A D gene is named only where the DNA matches it firmly. Not every row has a clone size; where given, it reads once, few, many or a size class.

- | - | TRBJ2-3 | TRBV7-2 | TGTGCCAGCAGCTTATACCCCTTCACAGATACGCAGTATTTT | CASSLYPFTDTQYF
few | - | TRBJ2-1 | TRBV29-1 | TGCAGCGTTGCATCTCCTGAGCAGTTCTTC | CSVASPEQFF
- | TRBD1 | TRBJ1-1 | TRBV7-9 | TGTGCCAGCAGCTTAGCGGACAGGGGGCGAACTGAAGCTTTCTTT | CASSLADRGRTEAFF
- | TRBD2 | TRBJ2-7 | TRBV24-1 | TGTGCCACCAGTGAGCCACTTAGCGGGAAAGTGTACTTC | CATSEPLSGKVYF
- | - | TRBJ1-5 | TRBV20-1 | TGCAGTGCTAGCAGTACCAGCAATCAGCCCCAGCATTTT | CSASSTSNQPQHF
- | TRBD1 | TRBJ1-1 | TRBV4-3 | TGCGCCAGCAGCCAAGATCGGACAGGGGGCTCCAAAGGGACTGAAGCTTTCTTT | CASSQDRTGGSKGTEAFF
few | TRBD2 | TRBJ2-2 | TRBV7-2 | TGTGCCAGCAGCTCCCCACCTCGTCCAGCGGGAGGGTCCGGGGAGCTGTTTTTT | CASSSPPRPAGGSGELFF
- | TRBD2 | TRBJ2-5 | TRBV7-3 | TGTGCCAGCAGCTTAGAGGGGCTAGCGGGAGAAACCCAGTACTTC | CASSLEGLAGETQYF
- | - | TRBJ2-1 | TRBV5-1 | TGCGCCAGCAGCCTTTCGGAATACAATGAGCAGTTCTTC | CASSLSEYNEQFF
- | TRBD2 | TRBJ2-3 | TRBV6-2/TRBV6-3 | TGTGCCAGCAGTTACGGCGGGAGGGCGACAGATACGCAGTATTTT | CASSYGGRATDTQYF
- | TRBD1 | TRBJ1-1 | TRBV11-2 | TGTGCCAGCAGCGATTCCCCGGTCCCGGGACAGACCCGTTCTGAAGCTTTCTTT | CASSDSPVPGQTRSEAFF
few | - | TRBJ1-5 | TRBV19 | TGTGCCAGTAGTATAAGCAGTAGCAATCAGCCCCAGCATTTT | CASSISSSNQPQHF
- | - | TRBJ2-3 | TRBV5-1 | TGCGCCAGCTCAGGGCGGAACGCAGATACGCAGTATTTT | CASSGRNADTQYF
few | TRBD1 | TRBJ2-1 | TRBV7-9 | TGTGCCAGCAGGGCAAGGGGGCAATTAAGGGATGAGCAGTTCTTC | CASRARGQLRDEQFF
- | - | TRBJ2-2 | TRBV4-2 | TGTGCCAGCAGCCAAGAAAGGGACTCGAACACCGGGGAGCTGTTTTTT | CASSQERDSNTGELFF
- | TRBD1 | TRBJ2-7 | TRBV29-1 | TGCAGCGTCCAACCGGCGACAGGGGGCGGGCAGTACTTC | CSVQPATGGGQYF
- | TRBD2 | TRBJ2-1 | TRBV27 | TGTGCCAGCAGTAAGCTAGCGGGAGAGTACAATGAGCAGTTCTTC | CASSKLAGEYNEQFF
- | TRBD2 | TRBJ2-5 | TRBV7-9 | TGTGCCAGCAGGACCCCGGCGGGGGTGGGGCAAGAGACCCAGTACTTC | CASRTPAGVGQETQYF
- | - | TRBJ1-1 | TRBV5-1 | TGCGCCAGCAGAGACCGCGGGGGCGGGGAAGCTTTCTTT | CASRDRGGGEAFF
- | - | TRBJ2-3 | TRBV4-2 | TGTGCCAGCAGCCAAGAGTCTACCACAGATACGCAGTATTTT | CASSQESTTDTQYF
- | - | TRBJ1-4 | TRBV7-9 | TGTGCCAGCAGCTTAAAAGGGAGCACGGATGAAAAACTGTTTTTT | CASSLKGSTDEKLFF
few | TRBD2 | TRBJ2-3 | TRBV12-3/TRBV12-4 | TGTGCCAGCAGTCCTAGCCCATGGGGACTAGCGGGGCCTAGCACAGATACGCAGTATTTT | CASSPSPWGLAGPSTDTQYF
- | - | TRBJ2-3 | TRBV21-1 | TGTGCCAGCAGGGGGGGGGTTAGCACAGATACGCAGTATTTT | CASRGGVSTDTQYF
- | - | TRBJ2-5 | TRBV5-1 | TGCGCCAGCAGCCTCCTGGATTCGCAGGGCCAAGAGACCCAGTACTTC | CASSLLDSQGQETQYF
- | - | TRBJ2-3 | TRBV20-1 | TGCAGTGCGCCCCGGGGTGATGGGACAGATACGCAGTATTTT | CSAPRGDGTDTQYF
- | - | TRBJ2-1 | TRBV18 | TGTGCCAGCTCAATCTTCTCCTACAATGAGCAGTTCTTC | CASSIFSYNEQFF
once | - | TRBJ1-5 | TRBV27 | TGTGCCAGCAGTAAAAACCTGGGCGGTCAGCCCCAGCATTTT | CASSKNLGGQPQHF
few | - | TRBJ2-5 | TRBV20-1 | TGCAGTGCTAGAGACGAACGAGAGACCCAGTACTTC | CSARDERETQYF
few | - | TRBJ2-1 | TRBV6-2/TRBV6-3 | TGTGCCAGCAGTTACGGGCGGAACTCCTACAATGAGCAGTTCTTC | CASSYGRNSYNEQFF
few | - | TRBJ2-1 | TRBV19 | TGTGCCAGTAGTATAGAGGGCAGGGGGGCCTACAATGAGCAGTTCTTC | CASSIEGRGAYNEQFF
few | - | TRBJ1-4 | TRBV7-9 | TGTGCCAGCAGCTTCGGCTTGGGGGATGAAAAACTGTTTTTT | CASSFGLGDEKLFF
few | TRBD2 | TRBJ2-5 | TRBV5-1 | TGCGCCAGCAGCTTCCGGCGGGGGGGCCGGGAGACCCAGTACTTC | CASSFRRGGRETQYF
few | - | TRBJ1-1 | TRBV20-1 | TGCAGTATAGGGCAGGGAAACACTGAAGCTTTCTTT | CSIGQGNTEAFF
few | - | TRBJ1-5 | TRBV25-1 | TGTGCCAGCAGTGAGGGACATACACCCAATCAGCCCCAGCATTTT | CASSEGHTPNQPQHF
- | TRBD1 | TRBJ2-7 | TRBV19 | TGTGCCAGTAGTCCCCTCGGGACAGGGTCCCACGAGCAGTACTTC | CASSPLGTGSHEQYF
few | TRBD2 | TRBJ2-1 | TRBV7-3 | TGTGCCAGCAGCTCAGCCGGGACTAGCTCCTACAATGAGCAGTTCTTC | CASSSAGTSSYNEQFF
few | - | TRBJ2-3 | TRBV12-3/TRBV12-4 | TGTGCCAGCAGTCACCTTGGGGGGACAGACACAGATACGCAGTATTTT | CASSHLGGTDTDTQYF
few | - | TRBJ2-4 | TRBV5-1 | TGCGCCAGCAGCACCCCGCTGACGGGGGTCCAAAACATTCAGTACTTC | CASSTPLTGVQNIQYF
- | TRBD1 | TRBJ1-1 | TRBV12-3/TRBV12-4 | TGTGCCAGCAGTTTAAAGGGGGCGAACACTGAAGCTTTCTTT | CASSLKGANTEAFF
few | - | TRBJ1-2 | TRBV5-4 | TGTGCCAGCAGCTTGCCGGGAGGGGCTCCTAACTATGGCTACACCTTC | CASSLPGGAPNYGYTF
few | - | TRBJ2-3 | TRBV5-1 | TGCGCCAGCAGCCCTAGGGACTCCCGAACAGATACGCAGTATTTT | CASSPRDSRTDTQYF
few | - | TRBJ2-7 | TRBV7-9 | TGTGCCAGCAGCAACGGGGCCGCCGAGCAGTACTTC | CASSNGAAEQYF
- | TRBD1 | TRBJ2-1 | TRBV6-5 | TGTGCCAGCAGCCGACAGGGAAAGGCCAATGAGCAGTTCTTC | CASSRQGKANEQFF
- | - | TRBJ1-1 | TRBV29-1 | TGCAGCGCCCAGACAGTGAACACTGAAGCTTTCTTT | CSAQTVNTEAFF
- | TRBD1 | TRBJ2-1 | TRBV20-1 | TGCAGTGCTAGACTTGGACAGGGGGATGAGCAGTTCTTC | CSARLGQGDEQFF
few | - | TRBJ2-7 | TRBV7-8 | TGTGCCAGCAGGGCCGGGCTCACCTACGAGCAGTACTTC | CASRAGLTYEQYF
few | - | TRBJ2-3 | TRBV5-1 | TGCGCCAGCAGCTTGAGCGGACACCAGCTTACAGATACGCAGTATTTT | CASSLSGHQLTDTQYF
- | TRBD2 | TRBJ2-5 | TRBV7-2 | TGTGCCAGCAGCACTAGCGGGAGGGAGACCCAGTACTTC | CASSTSGRETQYF
- | - | TRBJ1-2 | TRBV20-1 | TGCATCCGGAAGGGGGGGTATGGCTACACCTTC | CIRKGGYGYTF
- | - | TRBJ2-5 | TRBV6-1 | TGTGCCAGCAGTGAACAGGCGGTACAAGAGACCCAGTACTTC | CASSEQAVQETQYF
- | TRBD1 | TRBJ2-7 | TRBV14 | TGTGCCAGCAGCCTCCGGGACAGGGGGCAAGAGCAGTACTTC | CASSLRDRGQEQYF
few | - | TRBJ2-2 | TRBV4-3 | TGCGCCAGCAGCCGGGCAGACGCGAACACCGGGGAGCTGTTTTTT | CASSRADANTGELFF
few | TRBD2 | TRBJ2-1 | TRBV27 | TGTGCCAGCAGCCAGGGTAGCGGGAGGCTCAATGAGCAGTTCTTC | CASSQGSGRLNEQFF
few | TRBD2 | TRBJ2-3 | TRBV20-1 | TGCAGTGCTAGACGAAGAAGCGGGATAGGCACAGATACGCAGTATTTT | CSARRRSGIGTDTQYF
many | TRBD2 | TRBJ2-1 | TRBV3-1 | TGTGCCAGCAGCCAAGTAGGCGGGAGGTCTGCCCGTGAGCAGTTCTTC | CASSQVGGRSAREQFF